This T cell receptor (beta chain) was identified during a study of early T cells in non-severe SARS-CoV-2 infection. Across the study: It was bulk RNA from unsorted whole blood that was sequenced, and the chains were unpaired.

To note about this clonotype: The antigen is not known.

Molecules of cDNA were individually given unique molecular identifiers that were attached to them. Each CDR3 protein gets one entry after TCRdb re-called the 5' RACE reads with MiXCR. The sample includes around 70,000 distinct CDR3 sequences, approximately 9% of them seen just once. Study-level points and caveats: A preference for anti-spike CD8 responses marked VDJdb matching, which missed private and CD4 specificities.

V dropped 10 bases and J dropped 4 bases, with 15 bases sitting between them. This CDR3 is 13 amino acids long. This TCR came from an adult who was a healthcare worker with PCR-confirmed SARS-CoV-2 infection or an uninfected control (not recorded which). The V call is TRBV12-3 or TRBV12-4, the J call TRBJ2-3; no definite D call. Sequences were obtained from whole blood. DNA of the CDR3: TGTGCCACCCGGTCGGTCTTGGCAGATACGCAGTATTTT. The encoded protein is CATRSVLADTQYF.